What follows is one TCR beta chain and its context. Its cognate antigen is unknown. This sample is part of a study of blood T cell dynamics during melanoma immunotherapy. Study at large: Metastatic melanoma patients received first-line pembrolizumab or nivolumab plus ipilimumab.

Generated by immunoSEQ multiplex PCR, the TCRdb table keeps only in-frame clones and is missing some. Of approximately 6,900 clones in the sample, 80% were seen once. Study-wide points: The study could not tell melanoma-specific clones from general immune activation. Disease-control patients' PBMC repertoires became either more clonal or more diverse at W3.

Documented time point: pre-treatment baseline. No patient had earlier systemic cancer treatment, concurrent immunosuppressants, or another active cancer. This TCR came from a human donor with melanoma. The sample here was blood, taken from a patient treated with checkpoint blockade.

In DNA form, the CDR3 reads TGTGCCAGCAGTTCCCCAGGGGGCTATGGCTACACCTTC. Amino acid sequence: CASSSPGGYGYTF. The V call is TRBV6-5, the J call TRBJ1-2; TRBD1 aligns across 7 bases. Per germline, CDR1 MNHEY and CDR2 SVGAGI. Trimming at V came to 4 bases and at J to 4 bases, leaving 3 bases not matched to a gene. The CDR3 consists of 13 residues.